The clone carrying this TCR beta chain was counted only a few times. Its antigen is undetermined. The entry originates in a study of Graves' ophthalmopathy and Graves' hyperthyroidism. Whole-study findings and limits: Appearing in blood as well were most expanded thyroid clonotypes above 0.001 frequency.

The authors amplified TCR beta CDR3 regions from RNA transcripts. RT-PCR with HTBI primers came first, then second-round multiplex PCR. TCRdb used MiXCR to reprocess the multiplex PCR reads, holding one entry per CDR3 protein. The table has over a million distinct CDR3 sequences, about two fifths seen once. This CDR3 spans 15 amino acids. Trimming removed 1 base from V and 1 base from J, with 8 bases in between. Looked up from germline, CDR1 is MNHEY and CDR2 is SMNVEV (reference sequence). The sequence came from an adult man with Graves' hyperthyroidism. The sample consisted of peripheral blood or thyroid tissue (not recorded which). This sequence joins TRBV27 and TRBJ1-5, with a possible D match to TRBD1 (5 bases). CDR3 loop: CASSLFRDSNQPQHF. The CDR3 DNA is TGTGCCAGCAGTTTATTCCGGGACAGCAATCAGCCCCAGCATTTT.